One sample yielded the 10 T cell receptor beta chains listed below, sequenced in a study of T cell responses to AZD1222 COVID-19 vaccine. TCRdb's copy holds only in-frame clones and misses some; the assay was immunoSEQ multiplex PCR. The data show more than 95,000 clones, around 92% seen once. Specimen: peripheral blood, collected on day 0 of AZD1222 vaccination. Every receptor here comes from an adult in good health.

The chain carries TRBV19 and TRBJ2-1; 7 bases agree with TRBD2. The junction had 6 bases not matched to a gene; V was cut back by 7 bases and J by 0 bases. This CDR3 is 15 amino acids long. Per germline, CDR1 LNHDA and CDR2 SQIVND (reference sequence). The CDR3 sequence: CASTSGGSSYNEQFF. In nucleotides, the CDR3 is TGTGCCAGTACCTCCGGGGGGAGCTCCTACAATGAGCAGTTCTTC. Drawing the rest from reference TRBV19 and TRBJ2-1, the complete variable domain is DGGITQSPKYLFRKEGQNVTLSCEQNLNHDAMYWYRQDPGQGLRLIYYSQIVNDFQKGDIAEGYSVSREKKESFPLTVTSAQKNPTAFYLCASTSGGSSYNEQFFGPGTRLTVL.

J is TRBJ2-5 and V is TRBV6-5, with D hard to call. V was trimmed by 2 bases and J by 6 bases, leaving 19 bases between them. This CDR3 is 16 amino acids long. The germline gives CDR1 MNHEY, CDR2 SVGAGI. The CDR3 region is CASSYDLRADKKTQYF. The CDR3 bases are TGTGCCAGCAGTTACGACTTAAGGGCAGACAAAAAGACCCAGTACTTC.

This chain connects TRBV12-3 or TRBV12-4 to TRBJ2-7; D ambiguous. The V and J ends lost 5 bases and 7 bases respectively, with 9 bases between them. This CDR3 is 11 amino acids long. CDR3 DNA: TGTGCCAGCAGTGCCCAGTGGGAGCAGTACTTC. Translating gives CASSAQWEQYF.

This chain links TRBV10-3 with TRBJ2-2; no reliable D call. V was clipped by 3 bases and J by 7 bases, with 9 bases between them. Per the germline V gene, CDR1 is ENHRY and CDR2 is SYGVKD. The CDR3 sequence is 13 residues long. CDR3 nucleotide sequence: TGTGCCATCAGTGAAAGGAAGTTCGGGGAGCTGTTTTTT. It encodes CAISERKFGELFF.

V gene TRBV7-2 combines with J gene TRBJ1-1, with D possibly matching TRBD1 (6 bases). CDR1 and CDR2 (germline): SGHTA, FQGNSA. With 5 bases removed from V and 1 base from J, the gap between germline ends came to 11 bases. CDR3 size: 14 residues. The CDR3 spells CASSTRTENTEAFF. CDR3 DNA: TGTGCCAGCAGCACCCGGACAGAGAACACTGAAGCTTTCTTT.

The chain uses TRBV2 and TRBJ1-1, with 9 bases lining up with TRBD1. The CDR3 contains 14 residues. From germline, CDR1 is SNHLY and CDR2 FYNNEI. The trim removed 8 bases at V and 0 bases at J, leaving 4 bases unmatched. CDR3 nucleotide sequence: TGTGCCAGCGGCGGACAGGGGCTGAACACTGAAGCTTTCTTT. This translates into CASGGQGLNTEAFF.

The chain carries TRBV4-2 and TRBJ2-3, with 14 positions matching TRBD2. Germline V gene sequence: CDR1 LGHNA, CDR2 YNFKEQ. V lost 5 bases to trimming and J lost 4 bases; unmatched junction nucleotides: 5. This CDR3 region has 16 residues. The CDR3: CASSGTSGRGADTQYF. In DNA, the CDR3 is TGTGCCAGCAGCGGGACTAGCGGGAGAGGGGCAGATACGCAGTATTTT.

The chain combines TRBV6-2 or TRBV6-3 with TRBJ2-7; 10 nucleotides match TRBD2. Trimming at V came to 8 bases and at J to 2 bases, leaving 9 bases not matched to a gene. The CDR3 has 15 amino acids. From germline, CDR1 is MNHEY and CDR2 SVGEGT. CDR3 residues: CASGRRTSGAYEQYF. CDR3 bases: TGTGCCAGCGGCCGACGGACTAGCGGTGCCTACGAGCAGTACTTC.

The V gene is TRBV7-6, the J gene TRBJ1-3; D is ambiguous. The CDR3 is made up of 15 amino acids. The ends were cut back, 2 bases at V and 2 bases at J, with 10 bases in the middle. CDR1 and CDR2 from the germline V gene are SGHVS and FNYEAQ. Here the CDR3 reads CASSLNSRAGNTIYF. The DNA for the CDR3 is TGTGCCAGCAGCTTAAACTCGAGGGCTGGAAACACCATATATTTT.

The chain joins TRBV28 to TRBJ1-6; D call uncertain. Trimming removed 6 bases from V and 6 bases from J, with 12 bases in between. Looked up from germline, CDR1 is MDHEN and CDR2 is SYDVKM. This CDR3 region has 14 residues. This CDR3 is CASSPTEVNSPLHF. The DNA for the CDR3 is TGTGCCAGCAGCCCTACAGAGGTTAATTCACCCCTCCACTTT. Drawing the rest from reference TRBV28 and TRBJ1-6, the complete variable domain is DVKVTQSSRYLVKRTGEKVFLECVQDMDHENMFWYRQDPGLGLRLIYFSYDVKMKEKGDIPEGYSVSREKKERFSLILESASTNQTSMYLCASSPTEVNSPLHFGNGTRLTVT.